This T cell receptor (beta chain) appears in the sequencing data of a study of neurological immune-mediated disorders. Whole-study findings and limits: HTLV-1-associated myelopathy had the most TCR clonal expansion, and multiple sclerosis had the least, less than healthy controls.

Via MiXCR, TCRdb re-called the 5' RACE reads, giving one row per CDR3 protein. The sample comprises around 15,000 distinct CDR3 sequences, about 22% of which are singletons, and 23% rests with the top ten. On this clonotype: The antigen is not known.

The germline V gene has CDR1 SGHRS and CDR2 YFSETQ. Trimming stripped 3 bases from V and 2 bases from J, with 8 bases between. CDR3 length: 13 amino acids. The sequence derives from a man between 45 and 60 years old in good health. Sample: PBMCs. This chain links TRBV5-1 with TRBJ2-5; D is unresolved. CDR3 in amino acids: CASSSEYQETQYF. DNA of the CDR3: TGCGCCAGCAGCTCGGAGTATCAAGAGACCCAGTACTTC. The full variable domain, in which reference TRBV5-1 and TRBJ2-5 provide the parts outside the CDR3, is KAGVTQTPRYLIKTRGQQVTLSCSPISGHRSVSWYQQTPGQGLQFLFEYFSETQRNKGNFPGRFSGRQFSNSRSEMNVSTLELGDSALYLCASSSEYQETQYFGPGTRLLVL.